The T cell receptor (beta chain) under discussion was sequenced for a study of response to subunit inactivated influenza vaccine. Germline V gene sequence: CDR1 MGHRA, CDR2 YSYEKL. The CDR3 is made up of 17 amino acids. With 0 bases removed from V and 1 base from J, the gap between germline ends came to 13 bases. Findings and caveats of the study: The authors put forward the suggestion that each seasonal influenza vaccination may bring in only a limited number of new T cells.

TCRdb used MiXCR to reprocess the RT-PCR reads, holding one entry per CDR3 protein. Here the sample spans hundreds of thousands of distinct CDR3 sequences, roughly 8.2% being singletons. With regard to this clonotype: Its specificity is unknown.

This TCR was recovered from a man aged 45 to 75 who received an inactivated influenza vaccine. The J gene is TRBJ2-4, the V gene TRBV4-1, with D possibly matching TRBD2 (5 bases). The sample consisted of PBMCs from blood, taken around 2 years after vaccination. CDR3 nucleotides: TGCGCCAGCAGCCAAGACCCGGGGTCGGGCGCCAAAAACATTCAGTACTTC. Its translation: CASSQDPGSGAKNIQYF.